Below, 10 T cell receptor beta chains from the same sample are listed, as sequenced in a study of T cell changes during pregnancy in multiple sclerosis. Profiled with immunoSEQ multiplex PCR; TCRdb holds only in-frame clones, not every one. The sample yields 65,000 to 85,000 clones, more than 75% seen once. The sequences come from peripheral blood, collected in the third trimester of pregnancy. The receptors were sampled from a female donor with multiple sclerosis, enrolled in a pregnancy study.

The chain is built from TRBV6-1 and TRBJ2-6; no reliable D call. The CDR3 contains 17 residues. Looked up from germline, CDR1 is MNHNS and CDR2 is SASEGT. Between the trimmed V and J ends, which lost 2 bases and 0 bases, there was a span of 11 bases. The CDR3 DNA reads as TGTGCCAGCAGTGAACAACCCCCCGGCTCTGGGGCCAACGTCCTGACTTTC. This codes for CASSEQPPGSGANVLTF.

The chain joins TRBV30 to TRBJ1-2; the D is unclear. The CDR3 length is 13 residues. V was trimmed by 1 base and J by 8 bases, leaving 14 bases between them. The germline CDR1 and CDR2 sequences are GTSNPN and SVGIG (reference sequence). CDR3 amino acids: CAWSGLMGGGYTF. The CDR3 DNA sequence: TGTGCCTGGAGTGGACTTATGGGAGGCGGCTACACCTTC.

The genes are TRBV5-6 and TRBJ1-5; no reliable D call. The germline V gene has CDR1 SGHDT and CDR2 YYEEEE. Between the trimmed V and J ends, which lost 0 bases and 9 bases, there was a span of 13 bases. The CDR3 consists of 14 residues. The CDR3 nucleotides read TGTGCCAGCAGCTTGGGGGCCAACCATTGGCCCCAGCATTTT. It encodes CASSLGANHWPQHF. Full variable domain (rest looked up from reference TRBV5-6 and TRBJ1-5): DAGVTQSPTHLIKTRGQQVTLRCSPKSGHDTVSWYQQALGQGPQFIFQYYEEEERQRGNFPDRFSGHQFPNYSSELNVNALLLGDSALYLCASSLGANHWPQHFGDGTRLSIL.

J is TRBJ2-2 and V is TRBV5-6; no reliable D call. Germline V gene data show CDR1 as SGHDT and CDR2 as YYEEEE. This CDR3 contains 14 residues. Deletions cut 4 bases from V and 6 bases from J, with 13 bases between. In DNA form, the CDR3 reads TGTGCCAGCAGCCCCGGCCGGGTACCCGGGGAGCTGTTTTTT. This translates into CASSPGRVPGELFF.

This chain links TRBV11-3 with TRBJ1-6, with D possibly TRBD1 on 5 matching bases. The V gene's germline CDR1 is SGHNT and CDR2 YENEEA. Trimming took off 2 bases at V and 10 bases at J, with 9 bases between the two ends. This CDR3 is built from 13 residues. The CDR3 loop reads CASSLNRRSPLHF. CDR3 bases: TGTGCCAGCAGCTTAAACAGGCGATCACCCCTCCACTTT.

The chain links TRBV30 to TRBJ1-5; 9 bases map to TRBD1. Germline CDR1 is GTSNPN and CDR2 is SVGIG (reference sequence). Losses at the gene ends were 2 bases for V and 6 bases for J; bases not matched to a gene: 5. This CDR3 is 14 amino acids long. The CDR3 DNA sequence: TGTGCCTGGAGTAGGGGACAGGGAGGTCAGCCCCAGCATTTT. Amino acids: CAWSRGQGGQPQHF.

This clone was seen a handful of times. The chain carries TRBV19 and TRBJ2-5; D not certain. The germline V gene has CDR1 LNHDA and CDR2 SQIVND (reference sequence). V lost 6 bases and J lost 4, with 6 bases in between. The CDR3 contains 11 residues. CDR3 in amino acids: CASRIGETQYF. As DNA, the CDR3 is TGTGCCAGTAGAATCGGAGAGACCCAGTACTTC. The whole variable domain, filled in from reference TRBV19 and TRBJ2-5, reads DGGITQSPKYLFRKEGQNVTLSCEQNLNHDAMYWYRQDPGQGLRLIYYSQIVNDFQKGDIAEGYSVSREKKESFPLTVTSAQKNPTAFYLCASRIGETQYFGPGTRLLVL.

The chain uses TRBV5-4 and TRBJ1-2, with a tentative D call TRBD1 (6 bases). From germline, CDR1 is SGHNT and CDR2 YYREEE (reference sequence). Deletions cut 2 bases from V and 7 bases from J, with 12 bases between. This CDR3 has 13 amino acids. The CDR3, as DNA: TGTGCCAGCAGCTTTCACAGGGTAACTGGCTACACCTTC. It encodes CASSFHRVTGYTF.

J is TRBJ2-2 and V is TRBV27; 8 nucleotides align to TRBD2. The CDR3 loop spans 15 amino acids. The V and J ends lost 2 bases and 2 bases, in that order; junction bases with no gene match: 1. In germline, CDR1 is MNHEY, CDR2 SMNVEV (reference sequence). The CDR3 DNA reads TGTGCCAGCAGTTTACGGGGGGGAAACACCGGGGAGCTGTTTTTT. It is translated as CASSLRGGNTGELFF.

This chain connects TRBV10-1 to TRBJ2-5; D unresolved. CDR1 is WNHNN and CDR2 is SYGVQD in the germline V gene (reference sequence). This CDR3 comprises 14 residues. Between the trimmed V and J ends, which lost 0 bases and 5 bases, there was a span of 10 bases. CDR3 bases: TGCGCCAGCAGTGAGTCTCTCCCTTCGGAGACCCAGTACTTC. It is translated as CASSESLPSETQYF.